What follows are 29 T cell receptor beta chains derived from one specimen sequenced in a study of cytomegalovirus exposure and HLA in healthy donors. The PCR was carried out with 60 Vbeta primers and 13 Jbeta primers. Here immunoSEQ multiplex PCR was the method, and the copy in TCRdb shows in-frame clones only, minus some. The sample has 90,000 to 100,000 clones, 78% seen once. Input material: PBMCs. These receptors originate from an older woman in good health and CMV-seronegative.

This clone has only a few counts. CDR3 in amino acids: CASSRRGQKTDTQYF. CDR3 nucleotides: TGTGCCAGCAGCCGCCGGGGACAGAAGACAGATACGCAGTATTTT. V usage is TRBV7-2 and J usage is TRBJ2-3, with 7 nucleotides matching TRBD1. Per the germline V gene, CDR1 is SGHTA and CDR2 is FQGNSA. The V segment lost 5 bases and the J segment 3 bases; nucleotides outside the gene matches: 8. The CDR3 is 15 residues long.

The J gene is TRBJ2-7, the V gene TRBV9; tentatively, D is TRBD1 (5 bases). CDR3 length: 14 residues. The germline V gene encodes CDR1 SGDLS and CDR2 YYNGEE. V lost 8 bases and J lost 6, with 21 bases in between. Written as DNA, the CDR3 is TGTGCCAGTCAAATGGGGCCAACCATGGCCGAGCAGTACTTC. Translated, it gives CASQMGPTMAEQYF.

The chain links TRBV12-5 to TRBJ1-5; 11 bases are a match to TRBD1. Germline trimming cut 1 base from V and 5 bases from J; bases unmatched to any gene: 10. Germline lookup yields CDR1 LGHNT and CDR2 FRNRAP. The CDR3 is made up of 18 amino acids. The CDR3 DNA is TGTGCTAGTGGTTTGGCTGTTATTGGGACAGGGGGTGATCAGCCCCAGCATTTT. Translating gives CASGLAVIGTGGDQPQHF.

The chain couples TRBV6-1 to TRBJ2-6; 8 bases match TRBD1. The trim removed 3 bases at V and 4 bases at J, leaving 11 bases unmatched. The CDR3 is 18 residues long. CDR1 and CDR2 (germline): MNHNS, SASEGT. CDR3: CASSDRGTGRVGANVLTF. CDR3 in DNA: TGTGCCAGCAGTGATCGAGGGACAGGAAGGGTAGGGGCCAACGTCCTGACTTTC.

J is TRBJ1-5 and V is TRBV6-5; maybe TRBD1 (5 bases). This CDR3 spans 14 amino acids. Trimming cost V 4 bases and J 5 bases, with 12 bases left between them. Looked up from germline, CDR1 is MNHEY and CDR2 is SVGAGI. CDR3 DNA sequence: TGTGCCAGCAGTTTGGGGCACGGCGATCAGCCCCAGCATTTT. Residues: CASSLGHGDQPQHF.

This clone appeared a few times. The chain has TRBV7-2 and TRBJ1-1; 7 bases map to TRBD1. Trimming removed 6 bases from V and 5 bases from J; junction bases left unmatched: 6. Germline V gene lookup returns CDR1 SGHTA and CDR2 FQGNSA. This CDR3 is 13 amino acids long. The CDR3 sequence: CASSFRGATEAFF. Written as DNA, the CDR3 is TGTGCCAGCAGTTTCAGGGGGGCAACTGAAGCTTTCTTT. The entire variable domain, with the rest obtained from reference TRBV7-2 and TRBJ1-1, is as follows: GAGVSQSPSNKVTEKGKDVELRCDPISGHTALYWYRQSLGQGLEFLIYFQGNSAPDKSGLPSDRFSAERTGGSVSTLTIQRTQQEDSAVYLCASSFRGATEAFFGQGTRLTVV.

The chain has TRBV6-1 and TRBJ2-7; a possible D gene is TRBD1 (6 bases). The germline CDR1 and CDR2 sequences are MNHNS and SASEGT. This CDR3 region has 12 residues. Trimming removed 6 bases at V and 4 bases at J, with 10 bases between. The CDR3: CASRRQAYEQYF. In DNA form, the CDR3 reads TGTGCCAGCAGAAGACAGGCTTACGAGCAGTACTTC.

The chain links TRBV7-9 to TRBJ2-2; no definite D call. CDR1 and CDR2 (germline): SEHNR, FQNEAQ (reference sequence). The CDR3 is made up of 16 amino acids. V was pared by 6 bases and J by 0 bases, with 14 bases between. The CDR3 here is CASSHPVSSNTGELFF. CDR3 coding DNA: TGTGCCAGCAGTCACCCAGTCAGTTCGAACACCGGGGAGCTGTTTTTT.

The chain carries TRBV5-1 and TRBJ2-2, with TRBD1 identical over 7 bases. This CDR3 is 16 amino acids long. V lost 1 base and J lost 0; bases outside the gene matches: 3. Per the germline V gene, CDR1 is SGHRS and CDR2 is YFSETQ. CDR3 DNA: TGCGCCAGCAGCTTGACAGGGGTAGCGAACACCGGGGAGCTGTTTTTT. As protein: CASSLTGVANTGELFF.

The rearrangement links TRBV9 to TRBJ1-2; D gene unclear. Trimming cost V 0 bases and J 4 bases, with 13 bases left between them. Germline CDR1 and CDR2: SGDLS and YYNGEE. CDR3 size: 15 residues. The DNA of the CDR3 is TGTGCCAGCAGCGTAGGCCCCGGGATGAGCTATGGCTACACCTTC. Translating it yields CASSVGPGMSYGYTF.

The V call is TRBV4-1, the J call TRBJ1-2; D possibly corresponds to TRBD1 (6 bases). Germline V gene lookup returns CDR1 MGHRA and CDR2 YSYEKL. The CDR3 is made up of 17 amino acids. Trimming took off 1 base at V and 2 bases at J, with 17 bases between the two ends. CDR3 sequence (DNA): TGCGCCAGCAGCCAAGGATCCATTCGGACAGACAACTATGGCTACACCTTC. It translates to CASSQGSIRTDNYGYTF.

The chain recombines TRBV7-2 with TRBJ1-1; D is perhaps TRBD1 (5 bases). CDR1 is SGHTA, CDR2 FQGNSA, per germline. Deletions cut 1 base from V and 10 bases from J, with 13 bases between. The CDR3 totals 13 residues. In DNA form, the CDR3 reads TGTGCCAGCAGCTTAGATCAGGGCACCGGAGCTTTCTTT. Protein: CASSLDQGTGAFF.

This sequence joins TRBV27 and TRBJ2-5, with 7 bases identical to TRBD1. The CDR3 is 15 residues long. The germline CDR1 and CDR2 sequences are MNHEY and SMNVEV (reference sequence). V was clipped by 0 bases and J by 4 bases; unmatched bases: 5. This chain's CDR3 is CASSLSGQPPETQYF. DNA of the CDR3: TGTGCCAGCAGTTTATCGGGACAGCCCCCAGAGACCCAGTACTTC.

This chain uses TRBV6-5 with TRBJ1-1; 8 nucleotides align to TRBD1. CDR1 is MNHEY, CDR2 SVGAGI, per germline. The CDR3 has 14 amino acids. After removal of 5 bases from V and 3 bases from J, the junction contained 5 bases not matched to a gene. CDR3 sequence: CASSRWTGYTEAFF. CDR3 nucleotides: TGTGCCAGCAGTCGATGGACAGGGTACACTGAAGCTTTCTTT.

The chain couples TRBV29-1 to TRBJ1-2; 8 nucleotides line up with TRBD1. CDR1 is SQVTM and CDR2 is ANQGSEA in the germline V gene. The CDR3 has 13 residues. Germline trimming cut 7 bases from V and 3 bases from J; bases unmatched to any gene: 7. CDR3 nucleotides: TGCAGCGCCGACAGGGGAGGTCACTATGGCTACACCTTC. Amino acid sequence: CSADRGGHYGYTF.

The CDR3 reads CASSSPGASTGELFF. The CDR3 coding sequence is TGTGCCAGCAGCTCCCCAGGGGCCTCCACCGGGGAGCTGTTTTTT. V is TRBV7-9 and J is TRBJ2-2; the D gene is possibly TRBD1 (6 bases). The V end was cut by 4 bases, the J end by 4 bases, with 13 bases between. Germline values: CDR1 SEHNR, CDR2 FQNEAQ (reference sequence). The CDR3 length is 15 residues.

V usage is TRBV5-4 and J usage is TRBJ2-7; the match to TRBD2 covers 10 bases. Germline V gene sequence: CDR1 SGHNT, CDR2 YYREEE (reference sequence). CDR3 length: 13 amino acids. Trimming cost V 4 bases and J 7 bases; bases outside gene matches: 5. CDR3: CASSQSGGVEQYF. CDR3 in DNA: TGTGCCAGCAGCCAGAGCGGGGGGGTGGAGCAGTACTTC.

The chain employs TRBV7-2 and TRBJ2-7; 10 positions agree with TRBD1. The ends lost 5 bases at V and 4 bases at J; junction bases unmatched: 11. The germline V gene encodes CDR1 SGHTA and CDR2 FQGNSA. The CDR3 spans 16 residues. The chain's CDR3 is CASSQSSGQGRYEQYF. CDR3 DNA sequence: TGTGCCAGCAGCCAATCATCGGGACAGGGGAGGTACGAGCAGTACTTC.

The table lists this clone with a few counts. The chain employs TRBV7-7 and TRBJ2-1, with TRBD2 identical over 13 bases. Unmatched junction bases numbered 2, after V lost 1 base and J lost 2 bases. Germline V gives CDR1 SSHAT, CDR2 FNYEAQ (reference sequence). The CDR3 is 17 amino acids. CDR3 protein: CASSLGTSGGPYNEQFF. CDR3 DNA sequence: TGTGCCAGCAGCTTAGGGACTAGCGGGGGTCCCTACAATGAGCAGTTCTTC.

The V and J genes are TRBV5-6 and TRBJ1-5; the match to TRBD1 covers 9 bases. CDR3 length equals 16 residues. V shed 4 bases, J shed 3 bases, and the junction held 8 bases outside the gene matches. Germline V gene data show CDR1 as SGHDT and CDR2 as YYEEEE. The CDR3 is CASSSRDRASNQPQHF. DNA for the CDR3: TGTGCCAGCAGCAGCCGGGACAGGGCCTCCAATCAGCCCCAGCATTTT.

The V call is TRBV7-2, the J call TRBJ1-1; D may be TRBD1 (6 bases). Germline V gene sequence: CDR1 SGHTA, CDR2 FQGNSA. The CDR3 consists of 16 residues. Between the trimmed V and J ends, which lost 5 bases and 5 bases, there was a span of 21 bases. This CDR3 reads CASSQQLTGSGTEAFF. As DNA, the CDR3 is TGTGCCAGCAGCCAACAATTAACAGGGAGTGGTACTGAAGCTTTCTTT. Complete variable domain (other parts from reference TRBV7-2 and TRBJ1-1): GAGVSQSPSNKVTEKGKDVELRCDPISGHTALYWYRQSLGQGLEFLIYFQGNSAPDKSGLPSDRFSAERTGGSVSTLTIQRTQQEDSAVYLCASSQQLTGSGTEAFFGQGTRLTVV.

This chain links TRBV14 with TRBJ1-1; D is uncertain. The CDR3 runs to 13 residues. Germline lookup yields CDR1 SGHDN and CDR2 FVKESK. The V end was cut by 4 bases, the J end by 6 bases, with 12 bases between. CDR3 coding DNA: TGTGCCAGCAGCCGCGCCCCGGTCGCTGAAGCTTTCTTT. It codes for CASSRAPVAEAFF.

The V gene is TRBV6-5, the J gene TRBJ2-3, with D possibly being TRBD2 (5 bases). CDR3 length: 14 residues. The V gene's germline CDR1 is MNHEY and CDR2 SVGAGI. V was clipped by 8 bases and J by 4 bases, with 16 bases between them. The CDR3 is CASGWLASPDTQYF. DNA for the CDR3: TGTGCCAGCGGGTGGCTCGCTAGCCCAGATACGCAGTATTTT.

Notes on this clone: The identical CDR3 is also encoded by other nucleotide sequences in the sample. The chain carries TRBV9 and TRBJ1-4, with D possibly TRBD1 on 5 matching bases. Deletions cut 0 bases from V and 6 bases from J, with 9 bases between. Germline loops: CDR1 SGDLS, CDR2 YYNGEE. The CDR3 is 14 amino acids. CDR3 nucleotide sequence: TGTGCCAGCAGCGTAGGGCAGGGATATGAAAAACTGTTTTTT. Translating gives CASSVGQGYEKLFF.

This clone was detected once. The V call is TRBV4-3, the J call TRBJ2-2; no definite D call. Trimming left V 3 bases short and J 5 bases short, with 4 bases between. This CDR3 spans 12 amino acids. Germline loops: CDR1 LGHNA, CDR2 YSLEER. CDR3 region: CASSQLTGELFF. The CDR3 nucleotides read TGCGCCAGCAGCCAGCTAACCGGGGAGCTGTTTTTT.

DNA of the CDR3: TGCGCCAGCAGCTTGGGTGCGGGGGCGGCCTACAATGAGCAGTTCTTC. Its translation: CASSLGAGAAYNEQFF. The chain combines TRBV5-1 with TRBJ2-1, with D possibly being TRBD2 (7 bases). The CDR3 runs 16 residues. Deletions cut 0 bases from V and 2 bases from J, with 12 bases between. The V gene's germline CDR1 is SGHRS and CDR2 YFSETQ. The full variable domain, its missing parts supplied by reference TRBV5-1 and TRBJ2-1, is KAGVTQTPRYLIKTRGQQVTLSCSPISGHRSVSWYQQTPGQGLQFLFEYFSETQRNKGNFPGRFSGRQFSNSRSEMNVSTLELGDSALYLCASSLGAGAAYNEQFFGPGTRLTVL.

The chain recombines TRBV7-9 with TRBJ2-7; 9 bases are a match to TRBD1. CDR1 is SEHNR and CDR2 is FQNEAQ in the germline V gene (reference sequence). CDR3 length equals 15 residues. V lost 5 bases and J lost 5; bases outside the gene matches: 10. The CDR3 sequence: CASSPQGAKGHEQYF. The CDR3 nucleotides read TGTGCCAGCAGCCCACAGGGGGCGAAGGGTCACGAGCAGTACTTC.

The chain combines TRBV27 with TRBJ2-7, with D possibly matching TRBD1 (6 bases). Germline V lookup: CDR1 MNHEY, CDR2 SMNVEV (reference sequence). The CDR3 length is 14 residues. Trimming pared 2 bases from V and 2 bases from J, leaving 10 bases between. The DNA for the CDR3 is TGTGCCAGCAGTTTAGCAGGGGTCGCCTACGAGCAGTACTTC. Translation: CASSLAGVAYEQYF.

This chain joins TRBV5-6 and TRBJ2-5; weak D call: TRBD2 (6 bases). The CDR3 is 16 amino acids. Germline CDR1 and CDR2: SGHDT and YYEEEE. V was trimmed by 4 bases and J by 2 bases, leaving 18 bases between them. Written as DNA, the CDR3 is TGTGCCAGCAGCCCTGGGGTGCGGGGACCACAAGAGACCCAGTACTTC. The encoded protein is CASSPGVRGPQETQYF.